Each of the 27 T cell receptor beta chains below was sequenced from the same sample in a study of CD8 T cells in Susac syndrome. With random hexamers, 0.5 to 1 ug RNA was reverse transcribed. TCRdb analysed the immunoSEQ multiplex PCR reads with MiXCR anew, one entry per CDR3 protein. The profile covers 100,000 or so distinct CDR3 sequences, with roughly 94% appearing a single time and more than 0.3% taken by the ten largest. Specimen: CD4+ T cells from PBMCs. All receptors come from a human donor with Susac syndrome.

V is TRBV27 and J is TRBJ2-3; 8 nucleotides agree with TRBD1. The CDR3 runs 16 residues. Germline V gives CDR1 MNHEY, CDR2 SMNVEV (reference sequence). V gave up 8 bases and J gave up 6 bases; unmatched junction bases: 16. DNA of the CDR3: TGTGCCAGCGCTCTTAACAGGGGGGTAAGGGCCGATACGCAGTATTTT. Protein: CASALNRGVRADTQYF.

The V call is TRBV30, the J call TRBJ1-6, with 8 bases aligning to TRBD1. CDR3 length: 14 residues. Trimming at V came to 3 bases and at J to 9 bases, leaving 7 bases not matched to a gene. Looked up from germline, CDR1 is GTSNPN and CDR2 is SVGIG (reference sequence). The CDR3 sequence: CAWRIGQGISPLHF. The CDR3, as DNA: TGTGCCTGGAGAATCGGACAGGGAATTTCACCCCTCCACTTT.

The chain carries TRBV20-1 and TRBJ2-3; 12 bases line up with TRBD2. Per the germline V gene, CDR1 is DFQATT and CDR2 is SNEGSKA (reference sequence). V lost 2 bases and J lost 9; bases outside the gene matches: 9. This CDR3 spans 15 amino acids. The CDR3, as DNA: TGCAGTGCTAGACACCGTCGGACTAGCGGGGTGACGCAGTATTTT. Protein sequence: CSARHRRTSGVTQYF.

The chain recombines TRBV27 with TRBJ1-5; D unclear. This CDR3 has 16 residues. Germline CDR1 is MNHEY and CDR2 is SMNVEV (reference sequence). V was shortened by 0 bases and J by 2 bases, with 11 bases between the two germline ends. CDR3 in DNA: TGTGCCAGCAGTTTATCGGGGAAGGCGGGCAATCAGCCCCAGCATTTT. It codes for CASSLSGKAGNQPQHF.

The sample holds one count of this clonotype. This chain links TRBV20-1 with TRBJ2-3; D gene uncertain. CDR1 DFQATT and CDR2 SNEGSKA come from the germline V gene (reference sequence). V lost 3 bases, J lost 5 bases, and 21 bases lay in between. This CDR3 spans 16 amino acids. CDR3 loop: CSASWQLGESRDTQYF. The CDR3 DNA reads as TGCAGTGCTAGTTGGCAGCTCGGCGAGTCTCGAGATACGCAGTATTTT.

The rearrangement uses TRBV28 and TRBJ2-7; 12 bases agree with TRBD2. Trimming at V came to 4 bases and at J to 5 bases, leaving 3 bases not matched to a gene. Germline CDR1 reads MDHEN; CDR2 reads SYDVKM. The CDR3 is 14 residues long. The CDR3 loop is CASSSSGGVDEQYF. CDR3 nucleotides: TGTGCCAGCAGTTCTAGCGGGGGGGTTGACGAGCAGTACTTC.

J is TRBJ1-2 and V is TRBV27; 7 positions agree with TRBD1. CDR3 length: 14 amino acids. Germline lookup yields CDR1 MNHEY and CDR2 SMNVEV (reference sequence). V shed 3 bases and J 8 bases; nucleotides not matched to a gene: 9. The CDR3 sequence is CASSLRQGVGGYTF. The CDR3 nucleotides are TGTGCCAGCAGTTTGCGTCAGGGGGTGGGAGGCTACACCTTC.

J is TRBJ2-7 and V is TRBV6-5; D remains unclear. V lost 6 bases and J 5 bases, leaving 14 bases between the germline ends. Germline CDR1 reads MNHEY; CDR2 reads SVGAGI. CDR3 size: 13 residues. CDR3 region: CASSTGKANEQYF. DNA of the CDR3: TGTGCCAGCAGCACGGGCAAGGCGAACGAGCAGTACTTC.

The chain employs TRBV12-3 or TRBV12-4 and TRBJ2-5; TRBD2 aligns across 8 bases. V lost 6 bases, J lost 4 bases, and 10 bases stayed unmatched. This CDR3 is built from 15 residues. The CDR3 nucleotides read TGTGCCAGCAGCCCTCTACCGGGACTAGGAGAGACCCAGTACTTC. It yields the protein CASSPLPGLGETQYF.

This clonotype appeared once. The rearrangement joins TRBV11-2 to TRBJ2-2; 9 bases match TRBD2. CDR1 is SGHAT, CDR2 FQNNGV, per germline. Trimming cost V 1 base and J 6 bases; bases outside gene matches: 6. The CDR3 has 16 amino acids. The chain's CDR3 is CASSLGGLAGSGELFF. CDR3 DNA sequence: TGTGCCAGCAGCTTAGGGGGACTAGCTGGGTCCGGGGAGCTGTTTTTT. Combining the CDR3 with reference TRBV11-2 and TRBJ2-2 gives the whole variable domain EAGVAQSPRYKIIEKRQSVAFWCNPISGHATLYWYQQILGQGPKLLIQFQNNGVVDDSQLPKDRFSAERLKGVDSTLKIQPAKLEDSAVYLCASSLGGLAGSGELFFGEGSRLTVL.

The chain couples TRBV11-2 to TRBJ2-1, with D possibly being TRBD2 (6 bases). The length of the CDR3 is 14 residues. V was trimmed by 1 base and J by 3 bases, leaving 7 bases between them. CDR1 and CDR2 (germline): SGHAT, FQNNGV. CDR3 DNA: TGTGCCAGCAGCTTAGTGGGGGGCTACAATGAGCAGTTCTTC. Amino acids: CASSLVGGYNEQFF. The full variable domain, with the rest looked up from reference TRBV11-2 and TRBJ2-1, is EAGVAQSPRYKIIEKRQSVAFWCNPISGHATLYWYQQILGQGPKLLIQFQNNGVVDDSQLPKDRFSAERLKGVDSTLKIQPAKLEDSAVYLCASSLVGGYNEQFFGPGTRLTVL.

The CDR3 spells CAADRERYEQYF. CDR3 in DNA: TGTGCAGCGGACAGGGAGCGCTACGAGCAGTACTTC. The rearrangement links TRBV30 to TRBJ2-7, with 8 bases aligning to TRBD1. CDR3 length: 12 residues. CDR1 is GTSNPN and CDR2 is SVGIG in the germline V gene (reference sequence).

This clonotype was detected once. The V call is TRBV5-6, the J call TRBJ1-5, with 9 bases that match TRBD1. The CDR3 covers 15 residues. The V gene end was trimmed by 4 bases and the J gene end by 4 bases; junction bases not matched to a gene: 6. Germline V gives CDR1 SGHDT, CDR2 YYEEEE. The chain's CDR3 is CASSDGTGLNQPQHF. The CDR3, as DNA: TGTGCCAGCAGCGACGGGACAGGGTTAAATCAGCCCCAGCATTTT. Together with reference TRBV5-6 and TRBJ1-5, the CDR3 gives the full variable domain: DAGVTQSPTHLIKTRGQQVTLRCSPKSGHDTVSWYQQALGQGPQFIFQYYEEEERQRGNFPDRFSGHQFPNYSSELNVNALLLGDSALYLCASSDGTGLNQPQHFGDGTRLSIL.

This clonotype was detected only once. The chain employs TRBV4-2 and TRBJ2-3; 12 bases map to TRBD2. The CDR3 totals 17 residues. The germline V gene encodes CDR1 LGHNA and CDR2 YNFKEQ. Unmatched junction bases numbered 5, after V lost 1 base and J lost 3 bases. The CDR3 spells CASSQVASGGGTDTQYF. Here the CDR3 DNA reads TGTGCCAGCAGCCAAGTGGCTAGCGGGGGGGGTACAGATACGCAGTATTTT.

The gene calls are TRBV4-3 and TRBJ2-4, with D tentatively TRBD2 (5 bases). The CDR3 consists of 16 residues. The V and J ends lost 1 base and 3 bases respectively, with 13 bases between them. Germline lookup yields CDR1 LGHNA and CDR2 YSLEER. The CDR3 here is CASSQVRGSGKNIQYF. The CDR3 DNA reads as TGCGCCAGCAGCCAAGTTCGGGGATCAGGCAAAAACATTCAGTACTTC.

The CDR3 here is CASSQNPLTQYF. Here the CDR3 DNA reads TGTGCCAGCAGCCAGAACCCTTTGACCCAGTACTTC. The V and J genes are TRBV7-8 and TRBJ2-5; D remains unclear. This CDR3 contains 12 residues. With 5 bases removed from V and 7 bases from J, the gap between germline ends came to 11 bases. The V gene's germline CDR1 is SGHVS and CDR2 FQNEAQ. The full variable domain, completed using reference TRBV7-8 and TRBJ2-5, is GAGVSQSPRYKVAKRGQDVALRCDPISGHVSLFWYQQALGQGPEFLTYFQNEAQLDKSGLPSDRFFAERPEGSVSTLKIQRTQQEDSAVYLCASSQNPLTQYFGPGTRLLVL.

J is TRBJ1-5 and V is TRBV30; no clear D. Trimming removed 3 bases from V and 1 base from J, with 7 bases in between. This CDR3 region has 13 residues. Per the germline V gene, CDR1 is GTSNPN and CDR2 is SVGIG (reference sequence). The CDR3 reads CAWSHESNQPQHF. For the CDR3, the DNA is TGTGCCTGGAGCCACGAGAGCAATCAGCCCCAGCATTTT.

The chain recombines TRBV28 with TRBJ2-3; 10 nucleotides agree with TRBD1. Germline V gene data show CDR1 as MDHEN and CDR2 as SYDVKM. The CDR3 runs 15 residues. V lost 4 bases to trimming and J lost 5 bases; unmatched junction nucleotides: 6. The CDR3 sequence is CASSYPRTGGDTQYF. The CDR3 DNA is TGTGCCAGCAGTTACCCCCGGACAGGGGGAGATACGCAGTATTTT.

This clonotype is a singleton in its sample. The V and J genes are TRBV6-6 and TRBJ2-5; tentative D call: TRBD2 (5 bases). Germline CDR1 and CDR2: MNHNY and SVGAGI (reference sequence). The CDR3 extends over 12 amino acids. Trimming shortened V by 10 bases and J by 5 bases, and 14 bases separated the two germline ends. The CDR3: CATSLREETQYF. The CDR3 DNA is TGTGCCACTTCCCTAAGGGAGGAGACCCAGTACTTC.

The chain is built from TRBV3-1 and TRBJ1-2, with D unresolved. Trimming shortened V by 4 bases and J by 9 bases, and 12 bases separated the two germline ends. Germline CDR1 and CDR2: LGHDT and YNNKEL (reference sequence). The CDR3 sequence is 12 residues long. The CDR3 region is CASSPNAGSYTF. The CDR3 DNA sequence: TGTGCCAGCAGCCCCAACGCGGGGAGCTACACCTTC.

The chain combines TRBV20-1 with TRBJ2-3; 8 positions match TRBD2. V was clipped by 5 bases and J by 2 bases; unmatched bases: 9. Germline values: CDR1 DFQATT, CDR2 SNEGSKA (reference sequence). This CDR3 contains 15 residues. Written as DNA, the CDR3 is TGCAGTGCTCTCCGGGGGGGGGCGAACACAGATACGCAGTATTTT. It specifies CSALRGGANTDTQYF.

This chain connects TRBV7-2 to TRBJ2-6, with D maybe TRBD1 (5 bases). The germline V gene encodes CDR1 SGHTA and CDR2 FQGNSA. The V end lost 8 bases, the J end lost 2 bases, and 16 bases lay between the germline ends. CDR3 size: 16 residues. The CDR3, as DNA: TGTGCCAGCCTAGGCCCAGGGAAGCCTGGGGCCAACGTCCTGACTTTC. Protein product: CASLGPGKPGANVLTF.

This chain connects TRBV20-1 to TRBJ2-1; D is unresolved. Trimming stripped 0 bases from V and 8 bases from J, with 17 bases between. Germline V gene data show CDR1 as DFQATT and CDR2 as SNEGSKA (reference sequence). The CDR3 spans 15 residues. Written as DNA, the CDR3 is TGCAGTGCTAGAGATCCGATGGGCGGCCGGGATGAGCAGTTCTTC. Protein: CSARDPMGGRDEQFF.

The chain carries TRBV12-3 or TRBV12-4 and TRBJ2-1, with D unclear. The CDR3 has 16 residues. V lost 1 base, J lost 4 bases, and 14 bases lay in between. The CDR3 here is CASSLVNKITYNEQFF. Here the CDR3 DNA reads TGTGCCAGCAGTTTAGTAAACAAGATCACTTACAATGAGCAGTTCTTC.

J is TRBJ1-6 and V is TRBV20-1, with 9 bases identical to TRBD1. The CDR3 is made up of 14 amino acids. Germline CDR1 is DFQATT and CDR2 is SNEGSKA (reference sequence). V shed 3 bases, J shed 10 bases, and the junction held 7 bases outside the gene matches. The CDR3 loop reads CSARETGGASPLHF. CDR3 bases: TGCAGTGCTAGGGAAACAGGGGGCGCATCACCCCTCCACTTT.

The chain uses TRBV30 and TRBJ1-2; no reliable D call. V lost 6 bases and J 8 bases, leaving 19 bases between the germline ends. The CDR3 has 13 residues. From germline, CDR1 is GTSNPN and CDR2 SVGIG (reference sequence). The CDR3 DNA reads TGTGCCTGTAGGCGGGAATCTGGCCAAGGCTACACCTTC. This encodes CACRRESGQGYTF.

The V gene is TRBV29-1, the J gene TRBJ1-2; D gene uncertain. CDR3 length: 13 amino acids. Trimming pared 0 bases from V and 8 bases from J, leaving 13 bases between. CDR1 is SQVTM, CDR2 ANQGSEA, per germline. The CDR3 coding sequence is TGCAGCGTTGAAGATCGGAGACGGCGGGGCTACACCTTC. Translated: CSVEDRRRRGYTF.